This T cell receptor beta chain came from a study of vaccination and CD4 T cells after COVID-19. Germline CDR1 reads MNHEY; CDR2 reads SMNVEV (reference sequence). The J segment lost 7 bases and the V segment lost 6 bases, leaving 14 bases of the junction unmatched. This CDR3 comprises 16 residues. Regarding treatment: 10-day PBMC culture with coronavirus spike peptide pools or control peptides (ViraFEST assay). As to this clonotype: Its antigen is still unknown.

The Oncomine TCR Beta short-read assay was what sequenced the DNA obtained from cultured CD4+ T cells. TCRdb redid the calling of the PCR reads with MiXCR, one entry per CDR3 protein. This repertoire shows about 12,000 distinct CDR3 sequences, roughly 61% found once; its top ten account for roughly 9.4%. The starting material was CD4+ T cells from blood, cultured in vitro, obtained before SARS-CoV-2 vaccination. The source is a human donor who had recovered from COVID-19. The V call is TRBV27, the J call TRBJ1-4; the match to TRBD1 covers 7 bases. The CDR3 loop is CASRDGQAGGTEKLFF. CDR3 nucleotide sequence: TGTGCCAGCAGAGACGGACAGGCTGGAGGGACTGAAAAACTGTTTTTT. Full variable domain (outside the CDR3, taken from reference TRBV27 and TRBJ1-4): EAQVTQNPRYLITVTGKKLTVTCSQNMNHEYMSWYRQDPGLGLRQIYYSMNVEVTDKGDVPEGYKVSRKEKRNFPLILESPSPNQTSLYFCASRDGQAGGTEKLFFGSGTQLSVL.